This passage covers 9 T cell receptor beta chains from one sample sequenced in a study of metastatic and nonmetastatic thyroid tumors. None of the patients had undergone any treatment ahead of thyroid surgery. TCRdb reprocessed the PCR reads via MiXCR. The sample has around 25,000 clones; approximately 13% are singletons. Sequenced: blood. These receptors all come from a female donor with papillary thyroid cancer or a benign thyroid nodule (not recorded which). Some clones in this sample may be carry-over from other donors' samples.

With respect to this clone: A much larger clone differs from this one at a single base, so this may be a read error. Other DNA sequences from this sample encode an identical CDR3 as well. Here the CDR3 DNA reads TGTGCCAGCAGCTTAGCCGGTTACTCTGAGACCCAGTACTTC. Translating it yields CASSLAGYSETQYF. The rearrangement uses TRBV7-9 and TRBJ2-5; D call uncertain. CDR1 and CDR2 from the germline V gene are SEHNR and FQNEAQ (reference sequence). CDR3 length: 14 amino acids. V shed 0 bases and J shed 5 bases, with 10 bases lying between them.

This clone occurred many times. The V gene is TRBV28, the J gene TRBJ1-1, with 7 bases fitting TRBD1. Germline CDR1 is MDHEN and CDR2 is SYDVKM. J lost 6 bases, V lost 6 bases, and 7 bases had no gene match. The length of the CDR3 is 13 residues. CDR3 in DNA: TGTGCCAGCAGGGCTGACAGGGTGGCTGAAGCTTTCTTT. This codes for CASRADRVAEAFF.

The CDR3 nucleotides read TGTGCCAGCAGTGGCACAGGGAATGGCTACACCTTC. Residues: CASSGTGNGYTF. This chain links TRBV2 with TRBJ1-2, with D perhaps TRBD1 (6 bases). The CDR3 is made up of 12 amino acids. Trimming left V 4 bases short and J 6 bases short, with 9 bases between. Germline V gene lookup returns CDR1 SNHLY and CDR2 FYNNEI.

The table lists this clone with many counts. V and J are TRBV25-1 and TRBJ1-3; a weak D match, TRBD1 (5 bases). The CDR3 totals 17 residues. Germline V gene sequence: CDR1 MGHDK, CDR2 SYGVNS. Trimming took 5 bases from V and 0 from J, leaving 17 bases between them. The CDR3 coding sequence is TGTGCCAGCAGTTCAGGCCAGGGAGACGTCTCTGGAAACACCATATATTTT. Translation: CASSSGQGDVSGNTIYF.

This clone was counted at least ten times. This chain joins TRBV19 and TRBJ2-2, with 8 bases fitting TRBD1. CDR3 length: 14 amino acids. Germline CDR1 is LNHDA and CDR2 is SQIVND (reference sequence). J gave up 1 base and V 6 bases, and 1 base lay outside the gene matches. The CDR3 spells CASSGTGNTGELFF. CDR3 DNA sequence: TGTGCCAGTAGCGGGACAGGGAACACCGGGGAGCTGTTTTTT. The full variable domain, in which reference TRBV19 and TRBJ2-2 provide the parts outside the CDR3, is DGGITQSPKYLFRKEGQNVTLSCEQNLNHDAMYWYRQDPGQGLRLIYYSQIVNDFQKGDIAEGYSVSREKKESFPLTVTSAQKNPTAFYLCASSGTGNTGELFFGEGSRLTVL.

This clone appeared many times. V usage is TRBV11-1 and J usage is TRBJ2-2, with TRBD1 matching 8 bases. V trimming: 3 bases; J trimming: 5 bases; junction bases outside the gene matches: 11. Germline V gene lookup returns CDR1 SGHAT and CDR2 FQDESV (reference sequence). The CDR3 runs to 17 residues. CDR3 in amino acids: CASSFISTGGFTGELFF. The CDR3 DNA reads TGTGCCAGCAGCTTTATATCCACAGGGGGATTTACCGGGGAGCTGTTTTTT.

The genes are TRBV18 and TRBJ1-5; TRBD1 matches 7 bases. The CDR3 has 15 amino acids. Germline CDR1 and CDR2: KGHSH and LQKENI. Germline trimming cut 3 bases from V and 3 bases from J; bases unmatched to any gene: 5. The CDR3 reads CASSPAGTANQPQHF. In DNA form, the CDR3 reads TGTGCCAGCTCACCTGCCGGGACAGCCAATCAGCCCCAGCATTTT. Combining the CDR3 with reference TRBV18 and TRBJ1-5 gives the whole variable domain NAGVMQNPRHLVRRRGQEARLRCSPMKGHSHVYWYRQLPEEGLKFMVYLQKENIIDESGMPKERFSAEFPKEGPSILRIQQVVRGDSAAYFCASSPAGTANQPQHFGDGTRLSIL.

This clone was detected ten times or more. This sequence joins TRBV11-1 and TRBJ2-2; TRBD2 matches at 10 bases. Trimming took 4 bases from V and 3 from J; bases not matched to a gene: 5. This CDR3 comprises 16 residues. Germline V gene data show CDR1 as SGHAT and CDR2 as FQDESV (reference sequence). The CDR3 DNA follows: TGTGCCAGCAGCTCACTACTAGCGGGACACACCGGGGAGCTGTTTTTT. This sequence encodes CASSSLLAGHTGELFF.

Many counts were recorded for this clone. The chain uses TRBV7-6 and TRBJ2-5; D is unresolved. Germline V gene lookup returns CDR1 SGHVS and CDR2 FNYEAQ. V lost 3 bases and J lost 7, with 6 bases in between. The CDR3 runs 11 residues. The CDR3 region has the DNA TGTGCCAGCAGCTTGGGGTCGACCCAGTACTTC. Amino acids: CASSLGSTQYF.